The rows below give T cell receptor beta chains drawn from one sample of a study of blood T cell repertoires in COVID-19. Sequencing was performed with immunoSEQ multiplex PCR; in TCRdb, only in-frame clones are kept and a portion is missing. Found here are approximately 45,000 clones, around nine tenths of them singletons; the top ten hold 3% to 5%. The sample consisted of peripheral blood. These receptors were taken from a man aged 40-55 years with COVID-19, enrolled during active disease. Both conserved end residues are part of each CDR3. The order of the fields is CDR3 DNA, CDR3 protein, D gene, V gene, clone size, J gene. The D gene is left open where the match is weak. Some rows have no size entry. The others give once, few or many, or a class for an expanded clone.

cdr3_nt: TGCGCCAGCAGCCGAGACATCGGGAGTGAAAAACTGTTTTTT
cdr3_aa: CASSRDIGSEKLFF
d_call: .
v_call: TRBV4-1
clone_size: .
j_call: TRBJ1-4

cdr3_nt: TGTGCAAGTCGCTTAGCGCGGGCGGGAGGGCCCGAGCTGGAGTACTTC
cdr3_aa: CASRLARAGGPELEYF
d_call: .
v_call: TRBV12-2
clone_size: once
j_call: TRBJ2-7

cdr3_nt: TGTGCCAGCCGTACGAGTGCTAATGAAAAACTGTTTTTT
cdr3_aa: CASRTSANEKLFF
d_call: .
v_call: TRBV6-5
clone_size: .
j_call: TRBJ1-4

cdr3_nt: TGTGCCAGCAGCTTGATAAGACAGGGGGTCTCTGGGGCCAACGTCCTGACTTTC
cdr3_aa: CASSLIRQGVSGANVLTF
d_call: TRBD1
v_call: TRBV5-6
clone_size: .
j_call: TRBJ2-6

cdr3_nt: TGTGCCAGCAGCTCAACAGGGTTTGAGCAGTACTTC
cdr3_aa: CASSSTGFEQYF
d_call: .
v_call: TRBV27
clone_size: .
j_call: TRBJ2-7

cdr3_nt: TGTGCCACCAGCAGGTCGGGGGTGGATAATTCACCCCTCCACTTT
cdr3_aa: CATSRSGVDNSPLHF
d_call: .
v_call: TRBV15
clone_size: few
j_call: TRBJ1-6

cdr3_nt: TGTGCCAGCTCGGACAGGACTCATGAAAAACTGTTTTTT
cdr3_aa: CASSDRTHEKLFF
d_call: TRBD1
v_call: TRBV6-5
clone_size: few
j_call: TRBJ1-4

cdr3_nt: TGTGCCAGTAGTATAGGAGCGAGGAATGAGCAGTTCTTC
cdr3_aa: CASSIGARNEQFF
d_call: .
v_call: TRBV19
clone_size: .
j_call: TRBJ2-1

cdr3_nt: TGTGCCAGCAGCTGGGGGCCCGGACTAGCGGAAGAGACCCAGTACTTC
cdr3_aa: CASSWGPGLAEETQYF
d_call: TRBD2
v_call: TRBV5-6
clone_size: .
j_call: TRBJ2-5

cdr3_nt: TGTGCCAGCTACCGGGACAGCAACTATGGCTACACCTTC
cdr3_aa: CASYRDSNYGYTF
d_call: TRBD1
v_call: TRBV12-3/TRBV12-4
clone_size: .
j_call: TRBJ1-2

cdr3_nt: TGTGCCAGCAGCGCGAGACTAGCGGGAGTAGACGAGCAGTACTTC
cdr3_aa: CASSARLAGVDEQYF
d_call: TRBD2
v_call: TRBV9
clone_size: .
j_call: TRBJ2-7

cdr3_nt: TGTGCCAGCAGCAACAGTCGGCCCCAGCATTTT
cdr3_aa: CASSNSRPQHF
d_call: .
v_call: TRBV28
clone_size: .
j_call: TRBJ1-5

cdr3_nt: TGTGCCAGCAGTGAACAGGGTGACAATTCACCCCTCCACTTT
cdr3_aa: CASSEQGDNSPLHF
d_call: .
v_call: TRBV6-4
clone_size: .
j_call: TRBJ1-6

cdr3_nt: TGTGCCAGCAGCGAAATCAGTGGCACTGAAGCTTTCTTT
cdr3_aa: CASSEISGTEAFF
d_call: .
v_call: TRBV7-2
clone_size: once
j_call: TRBJ1-1

cdr3_nt: TGTGCCAGCAGGGTCGGAGGGGCTCGGGAAAAACTGTTTTTT
cdr3_aa: CASRVGGAREKLFF
d_call: .
v_call: TRBV2
clone_size: .
j_call: TRBJ1-4

cdr3_nt: TGTGCCAGCTCACCCCAGAGGGCCTACAATGAGCAGTTCTTC
cdr3_aa: CASSPQRAYNEQFF
d_call: .
v_call: TRBV18
clone_size: .
j_call: TRBJ2-1

cdr3_nt: TGTGCCAGCAGTGAGAGACAGCAAAATAGCAATCAGCCCCAGCATTTT
cdr3_aa: CASSERQQNSNQPQHF
d_call: .
v_call: TRBV2
clone_size: .
j_call: TRBJ1-5

cdr3_nt: TGCGCCAGCAGCCAAGAGGAGGGACAGTATAATTCACCCCTCCACTTT
cdr3_aa: CASSQEEGQYNSPLHF
d_call: TRBD1
v_call: TRBV4-1
clone_size: .
j_call: TRBJ1-6

cdr3_nt: TGTGCCAGCAGTTTTTGGGACAGGGGGCTTCAAGAGACCCAGTACTTC
cdr3_aa: CASSFWDRGLQETQYF
d_call: TRBD1
v_call: TRBV28
clone_size: .
j_call: TRBJ2-5

cdr3_nt: TGTGCCAGCTCACCACCCTCTAGCGGGGCTTACAATGAGCAGTTCTTC
cdr3_aa: CASSPPSSGAYNEQFF
d_call: TRBD2
v_call: TRBV18
clone_size: .
j_call: TRBJ2-1

cdr3_nt: TGCGCCAGCAGCTTTGGACAGGAAGGCACAGATACGCAGTATTTT
cdr3_aa: CASSFGQEGTDTQYF
d_call: TRBD1
v_call: TRBV5-1
clone_size: .
j_call: TRBJ2-3

cdr3_nt: TGTGCCAGCTCACCATTTGATAGCGGGAAAGAGACCCAGTACTTC
cdr3_aa: CASSPFDSGKETQYF
d_call: TRBD2
v_call: TRBV18
clone_size: .
j_call: TRBJ2-5

cdr3_nt: TGTGCCAGCAGCTTGGGGATACAGGGGACTGAAGCTTTCTTT
cdr3_aa: CASSLGIQGTEAFF
d_call: TRBD1
v_call: TRBV5-5
clone_size: .
j_call: TRBJ1-1

cdr3_nt: TGTGCCAGCAGCCCCGCGGACAGGGGGGGGCTTGCAACTAATGAAAAACTGTTTTTT
cdr3_aa: CASSPADRGGLATNEKLFF
d_call: .
v_call: TRBV21-1
clone_size: .
j_call: TRBJ1-4

cdr3_nt: TGTGCCAGCTCACCTAGGCAGGGGGGAACCGGTGGAGAACTGTTTTTT
cdr3_aa: CASSPRQGGTGGELFF
d_call: TRBD1
v_call: TRBV18
clone_size: .
j_call: TRBJ1-4

cdr3_nt: TGTGCCAGCAGCGTAGGAGGGGGAGCAGATACGCAGTATTTT
cdr3_aa: CASSVGGGADTQYF
d_call: .
v_call: TRBV9
clone_size: .
j_call: TRBJ2-3

cdr3_nt: TGTGCCAGCACCGGGGGGGGTATGGTAAACTATGGCTACACCTTC
cdr3_aa: CASTGGGMVNYGYTF
d_call: .
v_call: TRBV2
clone_size: .
j_call: TRBJ1-2

cdr3_nt: TGTGCCACCACCAAAGACAGGGATGAAAAACTGTTTTTT
cdr3_aa: CATTKDRDEKLFF
d_call: TRBD1
v_call: TRBV2
clone_size: .
j_call: TRBJ1-4

cdr3_nt: TGTGCCACCAGTGACAACAGGGGAGGCAATCAGCCCCAGCATTTT
cdr3_aa: CATSDNRGGNQPQHF
d_call: TRBD1
v_call: TRBV24-1
clone_size: once
j_call: TRBJ1-5

cdr3_nt: TGTGCCAGCAGCCTAACTGAGGGGGACAATCAGCCCCAGCATTTT
cdr3_aa: CASSLTEGDNQPQHF
d_call: .
v_call: TRBV7-9
clone_size: .
j_call: TRBJ1-5

cdr3_nt: TGTGCCAGCAGTTTCGGGACAGGGAGTCAAGAGACCCAGTACTTC
cdr3_aa: CASSFGTGSQETQYF
d_call: TRBD1
v_call: TRBV6-2/TRBV6-3
clone_size: .
j_call: TRBJ2-5

cdr3_nt: TGTGCCAGCAGTAAACTCCGGTCCGAGCAGTACTTC
cdr3_aa: CASSKLRSEQYF
d_call: .
v_call: TRBV13
clone_size: few
j_call: TRBJ2-7

cdr3_nt: TGTGCCAGCAGCTTCACAGGGGCCAATGAGCAGTTCTTC
cdr3_aa: CASSFTGANEQFF
d_call: TRBD1
v_call: TRBV5-6
clone_size: .
j_call: TRBJ2-1